What follows are 24 T cell receptor beta chains derived from one specimen sequenced in a study of blood T cell repertoires in COVID-19. The data were produced by immunoSEQ multiplex PCR, yet TCRdb's version contains in-frame clones alone and is incomplete. The top ten hold approximately 2% of the sample, which has 400,000 to 550,000 clones, 70% to 90% seen once. The specimen sequenced was PBMCs or T cells enriched from blood (not recorded which). The receptors stem from a woman aged 18-35 years with acute COVID-19.

This clone has only one observation. J is TRBJ2-7 and V is TRBV4-3, with 7 bases that match TRBD2. Trimming took 0 bases from V and 1 from J; bases not matched to a gene: 3. CDR1 is LGHNA, CDR2 YSLEER, per germline. There are 15 residues in the CDR3. CDR3 DNA: TGCGCCAGCAGCCAAGATGATAGCGGGTCCTACGAGCAGTACTTC. Amino acids: CASSQDDSGSYEQYF.

The chain joins TRBV6-1 to TRBJ2-7; TRBD1 might be the D (5 bases). Trimming took 2 bases from V and 4 from J, leaving 9 bases between them. This CDR3 has 13 residues. The V gene's germline CDR1 is MNHNS and CDR2 SASEGT. Here the CDR3 DNA reads TGTGCCAGCAGTGAATTAAGGGGTTACGAGCAGTACTTC. Protein: CASSELRGYEQYF.

This clone was observed a handful of times. V is TRBV28 and J is TRBJ1-2; D gene uncertain. CDR1 and CDR2 from the germline V gene are MDHEN and SYDVKM. Trimming took off 4 bases at V and 3 bases at J, with 9 bases between the two ends. The CDR3 has 13 residues. The CDR3 bases are TGTGCCAGCAGTTCAAGACGGGACTATGGCTACACCTTC. Translation gives CASSSRRDYGYTF.

This clone was detected a few times. The genes are TRBV2 and TRBJ1-6; D gene unclear. CDR1 is SNHLY and CDR2 is FYNNEI in the germline V gene. V was trimmed by 11 bases and J by 6 bases, leaving 8 bases between them. CDR3 length equals 11 residues. DNA of the CDR3: TGTGCCTGCCACTTTAATTCACCCCTCCACTTT. Protein product: CACHFNSPLHF.

The chain has TRBV7-3 and TRBJ2-7; 9 nucleotides agree with TRBD2. Germline V gives CDR1 SGHTA, CDR2 FQGTGA. Germline trimming cut 3 bases from V and 3 bases from J; bases unmatched to any gene: 3. This CDR3 has 14 amino acids. CDR3 loop: CASSLDSGGYEQYF. In DNA form, the CDR3 reads TGTGCCAGCAGCTTGGATAGCGGGGGCTACGAGCAGTACTTC.

This chain connects TRBV6-5 to TRBJ1-1, with TRBD1 as a possible D gene (5 bases). Per germline, CDR1 MNHEY and CDR2 SVGAGI. The CDR3 spans 14 residues. The germline V and J ends were trimmed by 10 bases and 1 base, with 16 bases remaining between them. The CDR3: CATQHRGENTEAFF. DNA of the CDR3: TGTGCCACCCAGCACCGGGGGGAGAACACTGAAGCTTTCTTT.

The chain couples TRBV18 to TRBJ2-1, with D hard to call. The CDR3 sequence is 15 residues long. CDR1 is KGHSH and CDR2 is LQKENI in the germline V gene. Between the trimmed V and J ends, which lost 2 bases and 2 bases, there was a span of 10 bases. The CDR3 region is CASSPESRTYNEQFF. CDR3 DNA: TGTGCCAGCTCACCAGAGTCCCGTACCTACAATGAGCAGTTCTTC. The full variable domain, rest sourced from reference TRBV18 and TRBJ2-1, is NAGVMQNPRHLVRRRGQEARLRCSPMKGHSHVYWYRQLPEEGLKFMVYLQKENIIDESGMPKERFSAEFPKEGPSILRIQQVVRGDSAAYFCASSPESRTYNEQFFGPGTRLTVL.

The chain combines TRBV7-2 with TRBJ2-2; D gene uncertain. V dropped 2 bases and J dropped 0 bases, with 10 bases sitting between them. The CDR3 totals 16 residues. CDR1 is SGHTA, CDR2 FQGNSA, per germline. The CDR3 DNA is TGTGCCAGCAGCTTATCCGTATCGGCGAACACCGGGGAGCTGTTTTTT. Encoded protein: CASSLSVSANTGELFF.

V usage is TRBV10-3 and J usage is TRBJ2-3; 10 nucleotides align to TRBD2. V lost 5 bases, J lost 5 bases, and 7 bases stayed unmatched. The CDR3 covers 15 residues. The germline CDR1 and CDR2 sequences are ENHRY and SYGVKD. For the CDR3, the DNA is TGTGCCATCAGTAGGGGAGCGGGAGGGGAAGATACGCAGTATTTT. Its translation is CAISRGAGGEDTQYF.

The rearrangement joins TRBV7-9 to TRBJ2-7; 7 bases map to TRBD1. Germline V gene data show CDR1 as SEHNR and CDR2 as FQNEAQ (reference sequence). The length of the CDR3 is 14 residues. Unmatched junction bases numbered 9, after V lost 3 bases and J lost 7 bases. The CDR3 here is CASSFRDSPREQYF. DNA of the CDR3: TGTGCCAGCAGCTTTCGGGACAGCCCGAGGGAGCAGTACTTC.

The chain has TRBV5-6 and TRBJ1-2; D may be TRBD1 (5 bases). The CDR3 runs 11 residues. The germline CDR1 and CDR2 sequences are SGHDT and YYEEEE. V lost 5 bases and J lost 8, with 10 bases in between. The CDR3 DNA reads as TGTGCCAGCAGGCGACAGTGGGGCTACACCTTC. The encoded protein is CASRRQWGYTF.

This chain joins TRBV7-9 and TRBJ1-4; D possibly corresponds to TRBD1 (5 bases). The CDR3 spans 12 residues. Looked up from germline, CDR1 is SEHNR and CDR2 is FQNEAQ (reference sequence). The germline V and J ends were trimmed by 1 base and 10 bases, with 7 bases remaining between them. CDR3 loop: CASSLDQGKLFF. CDR3 bases: TGTGCCAGCAGCTTAGATCAGGGAAAACTGTTTTTT.

V is TRBV6-5 and J is TRBJ2-5; 10 bases line up with TRBD1. V lost 6 bases to trimming and J lost 0 bases; unmatched junction nucleotides: 1. The germline V gene has CDR1 MNHEY and CDR2 SVGAGI. This CDR3 comprises 14 residues. CDR3 nucleotides: TGTGCCAGCAGGGGGACAGGGGACCAAGAGACCCAGTACTTC. This encodes CASRGTGDQETQYF.

V and J are TRBV23-1 and TRBJ2-3; perhaps TRBD2 as D (5 bases). TRBV23-1 is labeled an ORF, and its function is uncertain. V lost 4 bases and J 1 base, leaving 18 bases between the germline ends. The CDR3 sequence is 17 residues long. The CDR3 nucleotides are TGCGCCAGCAGTCCCAATAGGCCTCGGCGGGGCACAGATACGCAGTATTTT. This codes for CASSPNRPRRGTDTQYF.

This clone is a singleton in its sample. The chain carries TRBV11-2 and TRBJ2-5, with 12 bases identical to TRBD1. V lost 5 bases to trimming and J lost 2 bases; unmatched junction nucleotides: 12. The CDR3 consists of 18 residues. CDR1 is SGHAT, CDR2 FQNNGV, per germline. The CDR3: CASSPGTGGKRRQETQYF. The CDR3 DNA is TGTGCCAGCAGCCCCGGGACAGGGGGCAAGCGGCGGCAAGAGACCCAGTACTTC.

The V and J genes are TRBV3-1 (or the pseudogene TRBV3-2) and TRBJ2-1; 7 bases are shared with TRBD2. The CDR3 consists of 16 residues. In germline, CDR1 is LGHDT, CDR2 YNNKEL (reference sequence). Trimming removed 5 bases from V and 5 bases from J; junction bases left unmatched: 12. This CDR3 is CASSYRLAGSNNEQFF. CDR3 sequence (DNA): TGTGCCAGCAGCTACCGACTAGCCGGATCGAACAATGAGCAGTTCTTC.

This rearrangement joins TRBV6-5 to TRBJ2-5, with TRBD2 as a possible D gene (5 bases). CDR1 and CDR2 (germline): MNHEY, SVGAGI. The ends were cut back, 2 bases at V and 7 bases at J, with 14 bases in the middle. The CDR3 is 14 residues long. The CDR3: CASSYVGGPPTQYF. The CDR3 DNA is TGTGCCAGCAGTTACGTAGGAGGCCCTCCGACCCAGTACTTC.

This chain connects TRBV29-1 to TRBJ2-5, with 8 bases aligning to TRBD1. This CDR3 has 13 residues. CDR1 and CDR2 (germline): SQVTM, ANQGSEA. Germline trimming cut 1 base from V and 3 bases from J; bases unmatched to any gene: 1. CDR3 sequence reads: CSVEGTGKETQYF. CDR3 DNA: TGCAGCGTTGAAGGGACAGGGAAAGAGACCCAGTACTTC.

The J gene is TRBJ2-3, the V gene TRBV7-2; D unclear. Trimming removed 2 bases at V and 0 bases at J, with 12 bases between. The CDR3 totals 16 residues. Germline CDR1 is SGHTA and CDR2 is FQGNSA. The CDR3 reads CASSLFHGSSTDTQYF. CDR3 sequence (DNA): TGTGCCAGCAGCTTATTTCACGGTTCTAGCACAGATACGCAGTATTTT. The full variable domain, in which reference TRBV7-2 and TRBJ2-3 provide the parts outside the CDR3, is GAGVSQSPSNKVTEKGKDVELRCDPISGHTALYWYRQSLGQGLEFLIYFQGNSAPDKSGLPSDRFSAERTGGSVSTLTIQRTQQEDSAVYLCASSLFHGSSTDTQYFGPGTRLTVL.

As concerns this clone: The junction differs from germline at one of its ends, possibly a read error. The chain has TRBV4-3 and TRBJ2-3, with TRBD1 as a possible D gene (6 bases). This CDR3 comprises 13 residues. Germline V gene data show CDR1 as LGHNA and CDR2 as YSLEER. The CDR3 nucleotides are TGCGCCAGCAGCCAGGCCCGGACAGTTACGCAGTATTTT. This codes for CASSQARTVTQYF.

This chain links TRBV5-1 with TRBJ2-4; D might be TRBD2 (6 bases). The CDR3 is made up of 16 amino acids. Per germline, CDR1 SGHRS and CDR2 YFSETQ. V was clipped by 2 bases and J by 1 base, with 13 bases between them. CDR3 residues: CASSLGGDGAKNIQYF. The CDR3 DNA follows: TGCGCCAGCAGCTTAGGAGGGGACGGGGCCAAAAACATTCAGTACTTC.

The chain recombines TRBV29-1 with TRBJ1-1, with a possible D match to TRBD1 (6 bases). Germline V CDR1 and CDR2: SQVTM, ANQGSEA. CDR3 length: 13 amino acids. The chain's CDR3 is CRGGSGTGTEAFF. The CDR3 region has the DNA TGCAGGGGGGGCTCGGGAACCGGCACTGAAGCTTTCTTT.

CDR3 amino acids: CASRGTSGGNEQFF. CDR3 in DNA: TGTGCCAGCCGCGGGACTAGCGGGGGCAATGAGCAGTTCTTC. V usage is TRBV9 and J usage is TRBJ2-1, with 14 bases identical to TRBD2. The CDR3 is made up of 14 amino acids. Germline V gene sequence: CDR1 SGDLS, CDR2 YYNGEE. V shed 7 bases, J shed 6 bases, and the junction held 3 bases outside the gene matches.

The gene calls are TRBV28 and TRBJ2-7; TRBD2 agrees at 12 bases. The V gene end was trimmed by 5 bases and the J gene end by 3 bases; junction bases not matched to a gene: 8. The CDR3 length is 16 residues. The germline V gene encodes CDR1 MDHEN and CDR2 SYDVKM. CDR3 sequence: CASSPAGGLAGYEQYF. The DNA for the CDR3 is TGTGCCAGCAGTCCGGCGGGGGGACTAGCGGGCTACGAGCAGTACTTC.